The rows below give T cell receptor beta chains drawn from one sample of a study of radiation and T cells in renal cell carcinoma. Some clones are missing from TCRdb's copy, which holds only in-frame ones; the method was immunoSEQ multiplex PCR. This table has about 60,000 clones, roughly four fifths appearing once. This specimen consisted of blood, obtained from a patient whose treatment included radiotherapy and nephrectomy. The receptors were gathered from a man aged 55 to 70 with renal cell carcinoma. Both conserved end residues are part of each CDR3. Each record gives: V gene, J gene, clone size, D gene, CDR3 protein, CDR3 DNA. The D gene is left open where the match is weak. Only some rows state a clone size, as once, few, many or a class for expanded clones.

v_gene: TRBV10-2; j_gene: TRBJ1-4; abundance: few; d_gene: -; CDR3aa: CASSESRDEKLFF; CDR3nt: TGCGCCAGCAGTGAGAGCAGGGATGAAAAACTGTTTTTT
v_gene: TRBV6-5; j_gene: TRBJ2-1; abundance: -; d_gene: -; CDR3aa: CASARGDEQFF; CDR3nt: TGTGCCAGCGCTAGGGGGGATGAGCAGTTCTTC
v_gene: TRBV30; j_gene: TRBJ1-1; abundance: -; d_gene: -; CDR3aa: CAWTWYRDGTEAFF; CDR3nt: TGTGCCTGGACATGGTACAGGGACGGCACTGAAGCTTTCTTT
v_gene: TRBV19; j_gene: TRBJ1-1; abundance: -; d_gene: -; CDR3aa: CASSITSPNTEAFF; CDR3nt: TGTGCCAGTAGTATAACCAGTCCGAACACTGAAGCTTTCTTT
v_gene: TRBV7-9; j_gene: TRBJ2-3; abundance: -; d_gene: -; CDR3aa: CASSLGRGVGTQYF; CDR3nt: TGTGCCAGCAGCTTAGGGAGGGGGGTCGGTACGCAGTATTTT
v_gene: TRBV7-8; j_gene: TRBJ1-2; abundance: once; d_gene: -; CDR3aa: CASSSFSGGANYGYTF; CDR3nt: TGTGCCAGCAGCTCTTTCAGTGGAGGGGCTAACTATGGCTACACCTTC
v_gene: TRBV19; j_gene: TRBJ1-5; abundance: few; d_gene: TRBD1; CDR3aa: CASSGQGGNQPQHF; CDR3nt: TGTGCCAGTAGTGGACAGGGGGGTAATCAGCCCCAGCATTTT
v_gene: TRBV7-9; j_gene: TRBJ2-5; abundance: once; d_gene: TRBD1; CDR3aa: CASSTGQGAGETQYF; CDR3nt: TGTGCCAGCAGCACGGGACAGGGGGCAGGAGAGACCCAGTACTTC
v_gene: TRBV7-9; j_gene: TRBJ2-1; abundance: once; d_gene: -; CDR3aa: CASSSLDINNEQFF; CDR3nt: TGTGCCAGCAGCTCCCTAGACATCAACAATGAGCAGTTCTTC
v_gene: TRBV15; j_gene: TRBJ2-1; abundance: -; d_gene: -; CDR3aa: CATSRDRHNEQFF; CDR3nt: TGTGCCACCAGCAGAGATCGGCACAATGAGCAGTTCTTC
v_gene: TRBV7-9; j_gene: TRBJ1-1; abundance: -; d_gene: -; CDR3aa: CASSLLGTGNTEAFF; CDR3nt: TGTGCCAGCAGTTTGTTGGGGACCGGGAACACTGAAGCTTTCTTT
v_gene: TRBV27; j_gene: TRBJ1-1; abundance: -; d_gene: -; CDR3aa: CASSASVGLNTEAFF; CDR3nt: TGTGCCAGCAGTGCCTCCGTAGGGTTGAACACTGAAGCTTTCTTT
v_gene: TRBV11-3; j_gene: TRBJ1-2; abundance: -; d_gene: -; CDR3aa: CASSLDRYGYTF; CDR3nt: TGTGCCAGCAGCTTGGACCGATATGGCTACACCTTC
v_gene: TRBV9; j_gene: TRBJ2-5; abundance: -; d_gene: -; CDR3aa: CASSSRGDSQETQYF; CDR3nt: TGTGCCAGCAGCTCGAGGGGGGACTCCCAAGAGACCCAGTACTTC
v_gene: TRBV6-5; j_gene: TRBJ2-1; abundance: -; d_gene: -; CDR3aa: CASSPTFDEQFF; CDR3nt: TGTGCCAGCAGCCCTACGTTCGATGAGCAGTTCTTC
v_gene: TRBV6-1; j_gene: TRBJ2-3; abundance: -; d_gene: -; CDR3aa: CASSDYGGLTDTQYF; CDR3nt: TGTGCCAGCAGTGACTACGGGGGACTCACAGATACGCAGTATTTT
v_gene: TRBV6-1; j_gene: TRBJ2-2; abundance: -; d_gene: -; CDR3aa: CASSPLSGELFF; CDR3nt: TGTGCCAGCAGCCCCCTCTCCGGGGAGCTGTTTTTT
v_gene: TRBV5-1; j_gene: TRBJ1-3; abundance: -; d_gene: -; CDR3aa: CANSLAQGGGNTIYF; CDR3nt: TGCGCCAACAGCTTGGCCCAGGGCGGCGGAAACACCATATATTTT